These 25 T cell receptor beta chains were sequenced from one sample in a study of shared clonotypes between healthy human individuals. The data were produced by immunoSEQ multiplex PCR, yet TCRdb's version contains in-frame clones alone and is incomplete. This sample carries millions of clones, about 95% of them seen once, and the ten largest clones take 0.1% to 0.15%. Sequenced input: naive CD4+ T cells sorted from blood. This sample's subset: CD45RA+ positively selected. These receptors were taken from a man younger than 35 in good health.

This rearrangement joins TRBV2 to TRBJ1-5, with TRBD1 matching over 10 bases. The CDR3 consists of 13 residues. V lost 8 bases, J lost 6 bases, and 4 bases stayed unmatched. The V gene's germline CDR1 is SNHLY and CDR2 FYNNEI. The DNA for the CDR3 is TGTGCCAGCGGACAGGGGGGCGGTCAGCCCCAGCATTTT. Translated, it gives CASGQGGGQPQHF.

CDR3 nucleotide sequence: TGTGCCAGCAGCTTAGCGGGAGATTACGCCGGGGAGCTGTTTTTT. Protein: CASSLAGDYAGELFF. This rearrangement joins TRBV11-2 to TRBJ2-2; perhaps TRBD2 as D (6 bases). The V end was cut by 1 base, the J end by 6 bases, with 12 bases between. This CDR3 is 15 amino acids long. Germline CDR1 SGHAT, CDR2 FQNNGV. Full variable domain (remainder filled in from reference TRBV11-2 and TRBJ2-2): EAGVAQSPRYKIIEKRQSVAFWCNPISGHATLYWYQQILGQGPKLLIQFQNNGVVDDSQLPKDRFSAERLKGVDSTLKIQPAKLEDSAVYLCASSLAGDYAGELFFGEGSRLTVL.

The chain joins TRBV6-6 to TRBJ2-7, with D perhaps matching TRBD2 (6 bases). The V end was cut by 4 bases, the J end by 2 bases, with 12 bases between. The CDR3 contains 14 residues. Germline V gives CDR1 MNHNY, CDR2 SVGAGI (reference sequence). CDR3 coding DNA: TGTGCCAGCAGTTTAAGCGGGCCCGCCTACGAGCAGTACTTC. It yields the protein CASSLSGPAYEQYF.

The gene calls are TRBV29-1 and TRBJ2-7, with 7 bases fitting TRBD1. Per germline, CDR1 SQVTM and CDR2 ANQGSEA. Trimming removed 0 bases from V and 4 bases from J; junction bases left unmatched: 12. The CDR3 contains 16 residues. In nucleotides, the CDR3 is TGCAGCGTTGAAGATGAACAGGGGAAGGCAGTTTACGAGCAGTACTTC. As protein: CSVEDEQGKAVYEQYF.

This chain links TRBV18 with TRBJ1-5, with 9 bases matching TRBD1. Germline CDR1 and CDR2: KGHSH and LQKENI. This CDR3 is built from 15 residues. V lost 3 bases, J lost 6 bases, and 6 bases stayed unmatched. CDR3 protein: CASSPGTGWIQPQHF. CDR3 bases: TGTGCCAGCTCACCCGGGACAGGGTGGATTCAGCCCCAGCATTTT.

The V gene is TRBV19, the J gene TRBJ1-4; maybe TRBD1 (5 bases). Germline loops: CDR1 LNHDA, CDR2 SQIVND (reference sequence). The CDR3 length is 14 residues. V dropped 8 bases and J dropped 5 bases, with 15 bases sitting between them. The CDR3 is CASRIWGSNEKLFF. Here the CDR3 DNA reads TGTGCCAGTCGAATTTGGGGGAGCAATGAAAAACTGTTTTTT.

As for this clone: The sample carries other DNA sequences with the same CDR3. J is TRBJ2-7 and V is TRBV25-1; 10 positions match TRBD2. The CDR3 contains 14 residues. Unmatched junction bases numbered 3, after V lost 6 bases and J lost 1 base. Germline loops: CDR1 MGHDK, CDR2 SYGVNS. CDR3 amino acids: CASRLAGGSYEQYF. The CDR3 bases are TGTGCCAGCAGATTAGCGGGAGGATCCTACGAGCAGTACTTC.

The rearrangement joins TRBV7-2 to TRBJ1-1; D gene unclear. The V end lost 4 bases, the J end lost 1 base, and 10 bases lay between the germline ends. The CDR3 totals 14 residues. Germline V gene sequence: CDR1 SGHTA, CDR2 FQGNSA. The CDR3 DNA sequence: TGTGCCAGCAGCTCCCCCGGCAGGAACACTGAAGCTTTCTTT. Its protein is CASSSPGRNTEAFF.

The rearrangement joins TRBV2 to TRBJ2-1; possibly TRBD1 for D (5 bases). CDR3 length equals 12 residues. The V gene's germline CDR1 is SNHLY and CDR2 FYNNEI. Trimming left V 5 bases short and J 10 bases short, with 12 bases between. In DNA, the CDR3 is TGTGCCAGCAGTCCCTTGGGGCGGGAGCAGTTCTTC. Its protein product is CASSPLGREQFF.

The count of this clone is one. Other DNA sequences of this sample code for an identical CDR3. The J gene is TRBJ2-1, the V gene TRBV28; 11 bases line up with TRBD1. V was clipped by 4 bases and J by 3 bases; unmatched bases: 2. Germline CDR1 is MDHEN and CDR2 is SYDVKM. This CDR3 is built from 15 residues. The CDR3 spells CASSSGQGVYNEQFF. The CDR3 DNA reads TGTGCCAGCAGTTCGGGACAGGGGGTCTACAATGAGCAGTTCTTC.

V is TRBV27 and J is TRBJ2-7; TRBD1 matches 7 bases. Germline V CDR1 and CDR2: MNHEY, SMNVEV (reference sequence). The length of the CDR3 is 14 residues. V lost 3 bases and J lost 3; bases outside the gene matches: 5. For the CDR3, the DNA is TGTGCCAGCAGTTTTACCGGACAGGTCTACGAGCAGTACTTC. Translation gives CASSFTGQVYEQYF.

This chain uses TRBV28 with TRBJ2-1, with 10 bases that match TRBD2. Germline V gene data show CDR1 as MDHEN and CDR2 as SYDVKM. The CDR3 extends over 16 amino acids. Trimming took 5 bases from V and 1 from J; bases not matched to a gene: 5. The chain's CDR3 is CASSPSSGGSYNEQFF. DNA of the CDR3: TGTGCCAGCAGTCCCTCTAGCGGGGGTTCCTACAATGAGCAGTTCTTC. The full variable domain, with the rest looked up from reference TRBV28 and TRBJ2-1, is DVKVTQSSRYLVKRTGEKVFLECVQDMDHENMFWYRQDPGLGLRLIYFSYDVKMKEKGDIPEGYSVSREKKERFSLILESASTNQTSMYLCASSPSSGGSYNEQFFGPGTRLTVL.

The CDR3 here is CASSSTGGLETQYF. CDR3 bases: TGTGCCAGCTCATCGACAGGGGGCCTTGAGACCCAGTACTTC. The chain uses TRBV18 and TRBJ2-5, with 10 bases that match TRBD1. Germline V gives CDR1 KGHSH, CDR2 LQKENI. Losses at the gene ends were 5 bases for V and 5 bases for J; bases not matched to a gene: 5. This CDR3 region has 14 residues. Filled out from reference TRBV18 and TRBJ2-5, the complete variable domain reads NAGVMQNPRHLVRRRGQEARLRCSPMKGHSHVYWYRQLPEEGLKFMVYLQKENIIDESGMPKERFSAEFPKEGPSILRIQQVVRGDSAAYFCASSSTGGLETQYFGPGTRLLVL.

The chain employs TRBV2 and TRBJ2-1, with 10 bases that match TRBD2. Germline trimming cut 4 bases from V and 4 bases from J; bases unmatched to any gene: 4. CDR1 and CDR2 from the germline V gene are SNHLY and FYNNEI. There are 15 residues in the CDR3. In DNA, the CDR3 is TGTGCCAGCAGTGCAGCGGGGGGGCCGTACAATGAGCAGTTCTTC. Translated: CASSAAGGPYNEQFF.

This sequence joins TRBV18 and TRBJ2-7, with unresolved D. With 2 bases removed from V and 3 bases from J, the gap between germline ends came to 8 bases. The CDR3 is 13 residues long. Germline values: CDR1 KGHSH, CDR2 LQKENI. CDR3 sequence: CASSPSGIYEQYF. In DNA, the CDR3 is TGTGCCAGCTCACCATCAGGAATCTACGAGCAGTACTTC.

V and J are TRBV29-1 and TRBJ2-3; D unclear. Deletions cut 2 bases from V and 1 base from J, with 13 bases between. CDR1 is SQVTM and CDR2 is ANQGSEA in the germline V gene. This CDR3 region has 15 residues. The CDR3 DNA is TGCAGCGTTGAACCAACCCAGGCGGGCACAGATACGCAGTATTTT. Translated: CSVEPTQAGTDTQYF.

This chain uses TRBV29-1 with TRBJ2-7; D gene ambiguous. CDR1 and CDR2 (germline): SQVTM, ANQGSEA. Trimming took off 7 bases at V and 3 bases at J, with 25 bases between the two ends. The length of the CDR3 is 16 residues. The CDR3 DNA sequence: TGCAGCGCCACCGCCCTAGGCCCACCTGAATACTACGAGCAGTACTTC. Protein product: CSATALGPPEYYEQYF.

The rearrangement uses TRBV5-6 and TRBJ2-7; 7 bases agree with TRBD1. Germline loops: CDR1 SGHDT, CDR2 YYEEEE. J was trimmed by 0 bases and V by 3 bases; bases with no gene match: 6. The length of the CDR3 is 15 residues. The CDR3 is CASSYRGLSSYEQYF. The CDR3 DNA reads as TGTGCCAGCAGCTATAGGGGGCTCTCCTCCTACGAGCAGTACTTC.

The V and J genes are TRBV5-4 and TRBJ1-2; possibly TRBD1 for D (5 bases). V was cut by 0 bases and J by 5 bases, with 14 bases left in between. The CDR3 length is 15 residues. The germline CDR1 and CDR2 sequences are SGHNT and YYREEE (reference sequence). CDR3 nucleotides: TGTGCCAGCAGCTTGGTGCAGGGACCTGGATATGGCTACACCTTC. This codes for CASSLVQGPGYGYTF.

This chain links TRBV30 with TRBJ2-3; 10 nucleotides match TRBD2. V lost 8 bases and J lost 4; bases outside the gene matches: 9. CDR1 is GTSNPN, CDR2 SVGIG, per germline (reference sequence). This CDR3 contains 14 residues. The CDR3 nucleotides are TGTGCCCGGGCTAGCGGGGGCTCCCCAGATACGCAGTATTTT. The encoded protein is CARASGGSPDTQYF.

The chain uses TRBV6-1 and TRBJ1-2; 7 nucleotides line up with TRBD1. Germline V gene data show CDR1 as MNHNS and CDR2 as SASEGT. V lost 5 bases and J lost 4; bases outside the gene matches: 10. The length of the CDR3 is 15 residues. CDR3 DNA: TGTGCCAGCAGTCCCCTTGACAGGGCAGGCTATGGCTACACCTTC. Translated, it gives CASSPLDRAGYGYTF.

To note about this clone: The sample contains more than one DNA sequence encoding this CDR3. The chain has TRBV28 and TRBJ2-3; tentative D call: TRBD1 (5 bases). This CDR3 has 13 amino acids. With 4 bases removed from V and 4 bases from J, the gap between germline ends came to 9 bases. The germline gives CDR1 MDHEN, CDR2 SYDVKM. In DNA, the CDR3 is TGTGCCAGCAGTTCAGGGCGCGCAGATACGCAGTATTTT. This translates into CASSSGRADTQYF.

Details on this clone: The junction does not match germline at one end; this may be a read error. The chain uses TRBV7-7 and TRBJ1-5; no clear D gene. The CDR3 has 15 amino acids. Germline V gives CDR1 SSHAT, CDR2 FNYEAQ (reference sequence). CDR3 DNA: TGTGCTAGCAGCCCGACTGACGGTAGCAATCAGCCCCAGCATTTT. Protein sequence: CASSPTDGSNQPQHF.

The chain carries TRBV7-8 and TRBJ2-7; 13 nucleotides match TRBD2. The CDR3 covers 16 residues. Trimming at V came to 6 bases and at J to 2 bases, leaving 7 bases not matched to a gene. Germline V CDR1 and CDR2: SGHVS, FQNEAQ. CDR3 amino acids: CASSLAGTSGAYEQYF. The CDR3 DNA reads TGTGCCAGCAGTCTAGCGGGGACTAGCGGGGCCTACGAGCAGTACTTC. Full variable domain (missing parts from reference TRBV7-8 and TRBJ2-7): GAGVSQSPRYKVAKRGQDVALRCDPISGHVSLFWYQQALGQGPEFLTYFQNEAQLDKSGLPSDRFFAERPEGSVSTLKIQRTQQEDSAVYLCASSLAGTSGAYEQYFGPGTRLTVT.

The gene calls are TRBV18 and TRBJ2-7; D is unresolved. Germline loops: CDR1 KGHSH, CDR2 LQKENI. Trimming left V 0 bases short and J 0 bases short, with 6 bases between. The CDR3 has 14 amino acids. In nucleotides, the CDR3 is TGTGCCAGCTCACCACCGCCGAGCTCCTACGAGCAGTACTTC. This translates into CASSPPPSSYEQYF.